These 24 T cell receptor beta chains came from one sample sequenced in a study of T cells expressing NK-cell markers. Each CDR3 protein gets one entry in TCRdb, which reprocessed the 5' RACE reads and gives no DNA. This table holds 150,000 to 180,000 distinct CDR3 sequences. The material sequenced was blood T cells: a sorted CD56 or NKG2C T cell subset, CD4+ or CD8+ T cells, or bulk PBMC T cells (not recorded which). The origin of the receptors is a woman between 45 and 65 years old in good health.

The chain joins TRBV19 to TRBJ2-1; as DNA is missing, the TRBD1 call by TCRdb cannot be tested. The CDR3 contains 14 residues. CDR1 is LNHDA, CDR2 SQIVND, per germline (reference sequence). The CDR3 reads CASSDRGRINEQFF.

The J gene is TRBJ2-7, the V gene TRBV27; TCRdb designates TRBD2, a call that cannot be tested without DNA. The CDR3 sequence is 16 residues long. Per the germline V gene, CDR1 is MNHEY and CDR2 is SMNVEV (reference sequence). The CDR3 sequence: CASRISQDSWNYEQYF.

The CDR3 loop reads CASREPQGLRSEAFF. This sequence joins TRBV12-3 or TRBV12-4 and TRBJ1-1. This CDR3 contains 15 residues.

The chain has TRBV12-3 or TRBV12-4 and TRBJ2-1; the D call of TRBD1 rests on TCRdb alone, since no DNA is present to check it. The length of the CDR3 is 21 residues. CDR3: CASRNHPGQGRFSGSYGEQFF.

The chain links TRBV5-6 to TRBJ2-1; TCRdb outputs TRBD2, but without DNA this stays unchecked. CDR1 is SGHDT and CDR2 is YYEEEE in the germline V gene. This CDR3 has 12 amino acids. The CDR3 protein is CASSYGSLEQFF. Filled out from reference TRBV5-6 and TRBJ2-1, the complete variable domain reads DAGVTQSPTHLIKTRGQQVTLRCSPKSGHDTVSWYQQALGQGPQFIFQYYEEEERQRGNFPDRFSGHQFPNYSSELNVNALLLGDSALYLCASSYGSLEQFFGPGTRLTVL.

The chain is built from TRBV29-1 and TRBJ2-1; TCRdb calls TRBD1, which cannot be checked without DNA. The CDR3 is made up of 12 amino acids. Germline CDR1 reads SQVTM; CDR2 reads ANQGSEA. The CDR3 loop is CSALPRRDEQFF.

This chain joins TRBV5-1 and TRBJ2-1; TCRdb outputs TRBD2, but without DNA this stays unchecked. The CDR3 length is 18 residues. The germline V gene has CDR1 SGHRS and CDR2 YFSETQ. Here the CDR3 reads CASSLLIGTSGTNNEQFF. Filled out from reference TRBV5-1 and TRBJ2-1, the complete variable domain reads KAGVTQTPRYLIKTRGQQVTLSCSPISGHRSVSWYQQTPGQGLQFLFEYFSETQRNKGNFPGRFSGRQFSNSRSEMNVSTLELGDSALYLCASSLLIGTSGTNNEQFFGPGTRLTVL.

This chain joins TRBV20-1 and TRBJ1-5; without DNA, the TCRdb call of TRBD1 cannot be checked. The CDR3 sequence is 14 residues long. Germline-derived CDR1 and CDR2 are DFQATT and SNEGSKA (reference sequence). CDR3 in amino acids: CSAGMQGANQPQHF.

This rearrangement joins TRBV5-4 to TRBJ2-7; TCRdb calls TRBD1, which cannot be checked without DNA. Per germline, CDR1 SGHNT and CDR2 YYREEE (reference sequence). The CDR3 runs 11 residues. The CDR3 spells CASSSGGEQYF.

This chain uses TRBV19 with TRBJ2-1; the TRBD2 assignment by TCRdb is unverifiable without DNA. The CDR3 runs 13 residues. Germline V gene sequence: CDR1 LNHDA, CDR2 SQIVND (reference sequence). The CDR3 loop is CASDTWGSGEQFF.

CDR3 sequence reads: CASSIEAAALTGELFF. The J gene is TRBJ2-2, the V gene TRBV19; checking the TCRdb D call of TRBD2 is not possible without DNA. Germline CDR1 reads LNHDA; CDR2 reads SQIVND (reference sequence). The CDR3 runs to 16 residues.

This chain joins TRBV5-1 and TRBJ1-2. Germline V gene sequence: CDR1 SGHRS, CDR2 YFSETQ. The CDR3 totals 15 residues. The CDR3 protein is CASSLEVGPAYGYTF.

CDR3 in amino acids: CASSFVEGYEQYF. This rearrangement joins TRBV7-3 to TRBJ2-7; there is no DNA to check the TCRdb D call of TRBD1. CDR1 and CDR2 (germline): SGHTA, FQGTGA. The CDR3 sequence is 13 residues long. The variable domain in full, with the rest retrieved from reference TRBV7-3 and TRBJ2-7, is GAGVSQTPSNKVTEKGKYVELRCDPISGHTALYWYRQSLGQGPEFLIYFQGTGAADDSGLPNDRFFAVRPEGSVSTLKIQRTERGDSAVYLCASSFVEGYEQYFGPGTRLTVT.

The chain has TRBV2 and TRBJ1-3; TCRdb proposes TRBD1, but this gene call is untestable without DNA. Germline CDR1 reads SNHLY; CDR2 reads FYNNEI. There are 18 residues in the CDR3. The chain's CDR3 is CASVVGQGAPDPGNTIYF.

The chain uses TRBV30 and TRBJ1-4; no DNA is available, so the TRBD1 call from TCRdb remains unchecked. The germline V gene has CDR1 GTSNPN and CDR2 SVGIG (reference sequence). There are 15 residues in the CDR3. CDR3 protein: CAWSEGTGPNEKLFF.

CDR3 loop: CASSISERRYGYTF. The rearrangement uses TRBV6-5 and TRBJ1-2. The CDR3 is 14 amino acids. Germline loops: CDR1 MNHEY, CDR2 SVGAGI.

The V gene is TRBV6-2 or TRBV6-3, the J gene TRBJ2-7. Germline V gene data show CDR1 as MNHEY and CDR2 as SVGEGT. The CDR3 totals 16 residues. This CDR3 reads CASSYDAATLNYEQYF.

The V gene is TRBV20-1, the J gene TRBJ2-5; no DNA is available, so the TRBD1 call from TCRdb remains unchecked. The CDR3 loop spans 14 amino acids. Germline CDR1 and CDR2: DFQATT and SNEGSKA (reference sequence). The CDR3 spells CSARAGTGEETQYF.

The genes are TRBV11-2 and TRBJ2-1. Germline values: CDR1 SGHAT, CDR2 FQNNGV. CDR3 length: 16 amino acids. The CDR3 sequence is CASSLGGMGSYNEQFF. Drawing the rest from reference TRBV11-2 and TRBJ2-1, the complete variable domain is EAGVAQSPRYKIIEKRQSVAFWCNPISGHATLYWYQQILGQGPKLLIQFQNNGVVDDSQLPKDRFSAERLKGVDSTLKIQPAKLEDSAVYLCASSLGGMGSYNEQFFGPGTRLTVL.

This chain connects TRBV29-1 to TRBJ2-3; as DNA is missing, the TRBD2 call by TCRdb cannot be tested. This CDR3 contains 17 residues. Germline lookup yields CDR1 SQVTM and CDR2 ANQGSEA. The chain's CDR3 is CSVEVPSRLAGTDTQYF.

The chain couples TRBV28 to TRBJ2-1; TCRdb lists TRBD2, though no DNA is available to test this call. Germline V gene lookup returns CDR1 MDHEN and CDR2 SYDVKM. This CDR3 region has 15 residues. CDR3 sequence reads: CASIRTSGTYNEQFF.

This sequence joins TRBV5-6 and TRBJ2-2. The CDR3 is made up of 12 amino acids. The germline gives CDR1 SGHDT, CDR2 YYEEEE. The CDR3 is CASSSGGGELFF.

V is TRBV5-1 and J is TRBJ2-1; with no DNA, the TCRdb D assignment of TRBD2 cannot be verified. The CDR3 consists of 16 residues. Germline V gene lookup returns CDR1 SGHRS and CDR2 YFSETQ. The CDR3 here is CASRGLAGVSYNEQFF.

The chain combines TRBV20-1 with TRBJ2-1. The CDR3 has 16 residues. Germline V gene lookup returns CDR1 DFQATT and CDR2 SNEGSKA (reference sequence). The CDR3 here is CSARDRGMNSYNEQFF.